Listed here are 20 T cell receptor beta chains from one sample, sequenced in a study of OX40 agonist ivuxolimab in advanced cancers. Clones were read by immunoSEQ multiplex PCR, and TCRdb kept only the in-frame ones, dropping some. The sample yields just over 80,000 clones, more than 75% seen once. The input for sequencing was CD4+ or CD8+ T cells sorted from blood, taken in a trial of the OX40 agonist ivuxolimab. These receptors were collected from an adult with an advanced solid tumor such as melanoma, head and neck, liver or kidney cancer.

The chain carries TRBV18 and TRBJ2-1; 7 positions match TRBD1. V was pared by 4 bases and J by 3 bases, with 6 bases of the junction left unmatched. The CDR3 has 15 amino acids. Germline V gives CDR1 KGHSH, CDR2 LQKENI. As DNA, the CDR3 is TGTGCCAGCTCACACCGGGACAGAAGCTACAATGAGCAGTTCTTC. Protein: CASSHRDRSYNEQFF. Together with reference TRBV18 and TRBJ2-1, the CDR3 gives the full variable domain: NAGVMQNPRHLVRRRGQEARLRCSPMKGHSHVYWYRQLPEEGLKFMVYLQKENIIDESGMPKERFSAEFPKEGPSILRIQQVVRGDSAAYFCASSHRDRSYNEQFFGPGTRLTVL.

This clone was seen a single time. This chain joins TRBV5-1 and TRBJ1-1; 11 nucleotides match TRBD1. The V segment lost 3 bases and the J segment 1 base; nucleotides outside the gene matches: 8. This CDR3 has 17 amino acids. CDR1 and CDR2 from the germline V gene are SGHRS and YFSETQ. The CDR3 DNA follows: TGCGCCAGCAGCTACCCGGACAGGGGGCAGGGGAACACTGAAGCTTTCTTT. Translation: CASSYPDRGQGNTEAFF. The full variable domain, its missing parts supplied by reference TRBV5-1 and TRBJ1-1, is KAGVTQTPRYLIKTRGQQVTLSCSPISGHRSVSWYQQTPGQGLQFLFEYFSETQRNKGNFPGRFSGRQFSNSRSEMNVSTLELGDSALYLCASSYPDRGQGNTEAFFGQGTRLTVV.

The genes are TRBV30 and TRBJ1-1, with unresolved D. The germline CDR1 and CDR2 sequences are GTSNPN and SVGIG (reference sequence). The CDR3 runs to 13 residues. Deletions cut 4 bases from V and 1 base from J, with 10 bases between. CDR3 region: CAWNPGPNTEAFF. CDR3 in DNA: TGTGCCTGGAACCCCGGACCGAACACTGAAGCTTTCTTT.

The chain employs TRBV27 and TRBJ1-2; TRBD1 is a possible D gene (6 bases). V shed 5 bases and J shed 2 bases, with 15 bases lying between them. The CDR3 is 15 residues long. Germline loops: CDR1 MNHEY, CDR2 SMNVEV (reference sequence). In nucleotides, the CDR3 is TGTGCCAGCAGTACGGCCGGGACACAGAACTATGGCTACACCTTC. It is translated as CASSTAGTQNYGYTF.

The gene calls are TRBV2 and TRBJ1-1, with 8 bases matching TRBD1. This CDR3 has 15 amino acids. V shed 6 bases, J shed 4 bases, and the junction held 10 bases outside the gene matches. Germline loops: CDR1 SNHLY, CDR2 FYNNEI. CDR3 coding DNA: TGTGCCAGCAGAACGAACCGACAGGGGCGCACTGAAGCTTTCTTT. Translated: CASRTNRQGRTEAFF.

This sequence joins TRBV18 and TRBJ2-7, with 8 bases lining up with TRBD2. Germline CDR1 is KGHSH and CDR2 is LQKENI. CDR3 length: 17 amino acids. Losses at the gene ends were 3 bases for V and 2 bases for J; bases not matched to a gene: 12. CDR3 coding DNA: TGTGCCAGCTCACCGACGCGGGGAGCGGGAGTCCCCTACGAGCAGTACTTC. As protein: CASSPTRGAGVPYEQYF.

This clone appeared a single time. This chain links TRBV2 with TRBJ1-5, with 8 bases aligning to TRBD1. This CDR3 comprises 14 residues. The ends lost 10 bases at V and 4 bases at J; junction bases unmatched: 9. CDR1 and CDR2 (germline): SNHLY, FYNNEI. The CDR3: CATRGQGGNQPQHF. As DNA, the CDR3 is TGTGCCACCAGAGGACAGGGTGGTAATCAGCCCCAGCATTTT.

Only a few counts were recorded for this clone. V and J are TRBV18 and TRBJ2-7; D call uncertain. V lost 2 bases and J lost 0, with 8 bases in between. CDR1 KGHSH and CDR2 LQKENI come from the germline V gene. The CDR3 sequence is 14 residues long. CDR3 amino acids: CASSPVFTSYEQYF. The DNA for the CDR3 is TGTGCCAGCTCACCAGTGTTTACCTCCTACGAGCAGTACTTC.

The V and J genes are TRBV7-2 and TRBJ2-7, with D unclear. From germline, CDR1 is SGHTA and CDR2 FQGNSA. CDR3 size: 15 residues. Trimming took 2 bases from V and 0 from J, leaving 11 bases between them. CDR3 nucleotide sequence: TGTGCCAGCAGCTTAAGGCCAGGTCACTCCTACGAGCAGTACTTC. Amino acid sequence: CASSLRPGHSYEQYF.

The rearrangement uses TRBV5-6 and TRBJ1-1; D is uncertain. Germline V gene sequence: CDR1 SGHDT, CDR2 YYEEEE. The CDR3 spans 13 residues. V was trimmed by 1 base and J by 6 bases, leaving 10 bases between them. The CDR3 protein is CASSLSVGPEAFF. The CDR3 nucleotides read TGTGCCAGCAGCTTGTCGGTCGGGCCTGAAGCTTTCTTT.

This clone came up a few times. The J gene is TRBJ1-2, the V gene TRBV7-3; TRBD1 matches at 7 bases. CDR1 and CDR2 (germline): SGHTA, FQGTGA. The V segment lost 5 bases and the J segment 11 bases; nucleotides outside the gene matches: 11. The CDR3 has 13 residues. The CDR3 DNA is TGTGCCAGCAGCGAAAGACAGGGTACTAGTTACACCTTC. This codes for CASSERQGTSYTF.

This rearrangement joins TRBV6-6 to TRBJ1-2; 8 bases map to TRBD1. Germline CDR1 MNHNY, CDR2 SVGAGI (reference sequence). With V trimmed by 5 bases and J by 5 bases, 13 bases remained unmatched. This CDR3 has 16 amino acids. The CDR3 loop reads CASSPSPGQGYYGYTF. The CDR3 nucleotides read TGTGCCAGCAGTCCGTCCCCAGGACAGGGCTATTATGGCTACACCTTC.

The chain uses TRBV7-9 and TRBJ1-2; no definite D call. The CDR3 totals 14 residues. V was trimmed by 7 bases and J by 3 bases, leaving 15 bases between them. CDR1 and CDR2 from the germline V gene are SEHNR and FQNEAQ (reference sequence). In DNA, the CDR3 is TGTGCCAGCAAGCCCACATTGGGATACTATGGCTACACCTTC. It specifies CASKPTLGYYGYTF.

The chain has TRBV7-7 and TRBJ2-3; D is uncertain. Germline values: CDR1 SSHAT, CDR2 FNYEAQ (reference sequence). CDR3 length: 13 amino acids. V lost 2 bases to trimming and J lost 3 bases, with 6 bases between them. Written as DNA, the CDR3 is TGTGCCAGCAGCTTACGCCTTACAGATACGCAGTATTTT. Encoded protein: CASSLRLTDTQYF. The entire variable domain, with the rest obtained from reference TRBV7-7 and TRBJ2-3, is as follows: GAGVSQSPRYKVTKRGQDVTLRCDPISSHATLYWYQQALGQGPEFLTYFNYEAQPDKSGLPSDRFSAERPEGSISTLTIQRTEQRDSAMYRCASSLRLTDTQYFGPGTRLTVL.

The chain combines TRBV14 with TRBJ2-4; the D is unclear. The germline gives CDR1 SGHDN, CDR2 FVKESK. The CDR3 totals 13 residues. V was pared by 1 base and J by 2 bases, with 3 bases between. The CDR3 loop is CASSQVPKNIQYF. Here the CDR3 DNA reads TGTGCCAGCAGCCAAGTTCCCAAAAACATTCAGTACTTC.

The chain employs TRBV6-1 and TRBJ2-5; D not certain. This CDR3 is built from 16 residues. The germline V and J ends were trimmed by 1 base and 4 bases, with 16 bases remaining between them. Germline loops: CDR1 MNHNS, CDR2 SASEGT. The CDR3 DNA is TGTGCCAGCAGTGAAGGGGGATGGTCCAGTGGAGAGACCCAGTACTTC. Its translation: CASSEGGWSSGETQYF.

CDR3 region: CASSFEGAGGLGTQYF. Here the CDR3 DNA reads TGCGCCAGCAGCTTCGAAGGTGCGGGAGGCCTTGGGACCCAGTACTTC. This chain uses TRBV5-1 with TRBJ2-5, with 8 bases that match TRBD2. V dropped 2 bases and J dropped 7; count of bases not matched to a gene: 13. Germline lookup yields CDR1 SGHRS and CDR2 YFSETQ. The CDR3 extends over 16 amino acids. The full variable domain, in which reference TRBV5-1 and TRBJ2-5 provide the parts outside the CDR3, is KAGVTQTPRYLIKTRGQQVTLSCSPISGHRSVSWYQQTPGQGLQFLFEYFSETQRNKGNFPGRFSGRQFSNSRSEMNVSTLELGDSALYLCASSFEGAGGLGTQYFGPGTRLLVL.

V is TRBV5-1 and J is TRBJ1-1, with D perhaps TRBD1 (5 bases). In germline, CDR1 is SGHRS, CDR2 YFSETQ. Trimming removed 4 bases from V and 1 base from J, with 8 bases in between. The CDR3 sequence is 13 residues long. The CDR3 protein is CASSVGPNTEAFF. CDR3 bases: TGCGCCAGCAGCGTGGGGCCGAACACTGAAGCTTTCTTT.

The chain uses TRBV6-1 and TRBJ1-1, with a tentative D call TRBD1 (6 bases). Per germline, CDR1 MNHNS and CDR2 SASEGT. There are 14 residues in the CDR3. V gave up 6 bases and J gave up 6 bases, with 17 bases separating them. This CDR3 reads CASRGSTGVPEAFF. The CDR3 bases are TGTGCCAGCAGGGGGTCGACAGGTGTTCCTGAAGCTTTCTTT.

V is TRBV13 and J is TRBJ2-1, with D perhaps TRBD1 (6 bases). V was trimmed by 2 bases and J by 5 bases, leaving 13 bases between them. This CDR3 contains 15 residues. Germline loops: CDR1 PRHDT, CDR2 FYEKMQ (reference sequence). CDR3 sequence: CASSLSGTSHNEQFF. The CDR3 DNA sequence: TGTGCCAGCAGCTTAAGTGGGACATCACACAATGAGCAGTTCTTC.